Below are 30 T cell receptor beta chains sequenced from a single sample in a study of blood T cell repertoires in COVID-19. The repertoire was sequenced with immunoSEQ multiplex PCR; TCRdb's copy has only in-frame clones and lacks some. The sample lists hundreds of thousands of clones, around 83% occurring once. The sample was peripheral blood. The source of these receptors is a man aged 80 or over with acute or convalescent COVID-19.

The chain carries TRBV7-2 and TRBJ2-2; D perhaps matches TRBD2 (6 bases). The V and J ends lost 0 bases and 5 bases respectively, with 10 bases between them. CDR3 length equals 15 residues. Per the germline V gene, CDR1 is SGHTA and CDR2 is FQGNSA. CDR3 residues: CASSLAREPTGELFF. CDR3 DNA sequence: TGTGCCAGCAGCTTAGCCCGGGAGCCTACCGGGGAGCTGTTTTTT.

This clone was detected only a few times. The chain couples TRBV6-5 to TRBJ2-1, with 8 bases aligning to TRBD2. The J segment lost 3 bases and the V segment lost 9 bases, leaving 7 bases of the junction unmatched. Germline CDR1 is MNHEY and CDR2 is SVGAGI. The CDR3 sequence is 14 residues long. The DNA of the CDR3 is TGTGCCAGTTCCTCTCGGGGGGGCTACAATGAGCAGTTCTTC. The encoded protein is CASSSRGGYNEQFF.

The chain recombines TRBV30 with TRBJ2-3, with TRBD1 matching 7 bases. CDR1 and CDR2 from the germline V gene are GTSNPN and SVGIG (reference sequence). The V gene end was trimmed by 1 base and the J gene end by 4 bases; junction bases not matched to a gene: 2. The CDR3 runs to 13 residues. This chain's CDR3 is CAWSGQGPDTQYF. The CDR3 bases are TGTGCCTGGAGTGGACAGGGACCAGATACGCAGTATTTT.

The chain links TRBV30 to TRBJ2-3; maybe TRBD2 (5 bases). With 6 bases removed from V and 2 bases from J, the gap between germline ends came to 12 bases. This CDR3 has 13 amino acids. Per germline, CDR1 GTSNPN and CDR2 SVGIG (reference sequence). CDR3: CACNGLFTDTQYF. The DNA of the CDR3 is TGTGCCTGTAACGGACTCTTCACAGATACGCAGTATTTT.

This chain joins TRBV2 and TRBJ2-3, with D tentatively TRBD1 (5 bases). CDR3 size: 15 residues. The germline CDR1 and CDR2 sequences are SNHLY and FYNNEI. Trimming took off 4 bases at V and 1 base at J, with 12 bases between the two ends. CDR3 sequence (DNA): TGTGCCAGCAGTGGGGGATTGACAGGCACAGATACGCAGTATTTT. Amino acids: CASSGGLTGTDTQYF.

The V and J genes are TRBV19 and TRBJ2-1; 8 bases match TRBD1. With V trimmed by 9 bases and J by 3 bases, 1 base remained unmatched. CDR3 size: 12 residues. Per the germline V gene, CDR1 is LNHDA and CDR2 is SQIVND (reference sequence). CDR3 in DNA: TGTGCCAGCGGGACAGGCTACAATGAGCAGTTCTTC. Translated, it gives CASGTGYNEQFF.

This chain links TRBV5-6 with TRBJ2-7, with a possible D match to TRBD1 (6 bases). The CDR3 loop spans 15 amino acids. The ends were cut back, 4 bases at V and 0 bases at J, with 14 bases in the middle. Germline V gene lookup returns CDR1 SGHDT and CDR2 YYEEEE. CDR3 sequence reads: CASSGYRVSSYEQYF. The CDR3 region has the DNA TGTGCCAGCAGCGGATACAGGGTGAGCTCCTACGAGCAGTACTTC.

The chain couples TRBV6-1 to TRBJ2-1; D is possibly TRBD1 (5 bases). V shed 1 base and J shed 2 bases, with 15 bases lying between them. The CDR3 is 17 residues long. Germline V CDR1 and CDR2: MNHNS, SASEGT. The CDR3 region is CASSEDTTAGTYNEQFF. The CDR3 DNA sequence: TGTGCCAGCAGTGAAGACACGACAGCAGGGACCTACAATGAGCAGTTCTTC.

This chain uses TRBV28 with TRBJ2-3; 12 nucleotides agree with TRBD2. CDR3 size: 15 residues. The J segment lost 6 bases and the V segment lost 5 bases, leaving 6 bases of the junction unmatched. Looked up from germline, CDR1 is MDHEN and CDR2 is SYDVKM. As DNA, the CDR3 is TGTGCCAGCAGTCTGAGACTAGCGGGGGCGGATACGCAGTATTTT. This encodes CASSLRLAGADTQYF.

The rearrangement joins TRBV28 to TRBJ2-1, with a weak D call TRBD2 (7 bases). Trimming stripped 4 bases from V and 10 bases from J, with 23 bases between. Per the germline V gene, CDR1 is MDHEN and CDR2 is SYDVKM. CDR3 size: 16 residues. CDR3 coding DNA: TGTGCCAGCAGTTCCCCTGCGGGAGTACTGGGGGGCGAGCAGTTCTTC. Protein: CASSSPAGVLGGEQFF. Filled out from reference TRBV28 and TRBJ2-1, the complete variable domain reads DVKVTQSSRYLVKRTGEKVFLECVQDMDHENMFWYRQDPGLGLRLIYFSYDVKMKEKGDIPEGYSVSREKKERFSLILESASTNQTSMYLCASSSPAGVLGGEQFFGPGTRLTVL.

The V call is TRBV7-2, the J call TRBJ1-4; TRBD1 might be the D (6 bases). Trimming cost V 1 base and J 11 bases, with 11 bases left between them. The CDR3 loop spans 13 amino acids. The V gene's germline CDR1 is SGHTA and CDR2 FQGNSA. CDR3 in DNA: TGTGCCAGCAGCTTAGGGTCAGGGGAGAAACTGTTTTTT. Translating gives CASSLGSGEKLFF.

The chain recombines TRBV3-1 (or the pseudogene TRBV3-2) with TRBJ2-7, with D maybe TRBD1 (6 bases). The CDR3 runs 15 residues. Germline V lookup: CDR1 LGHDT, CDR2 YNNKEL (reference sequence). V was cut by 1 base and J by 5 bases, with 15 bases left in between. The DNA for the CDR3 is TGTGCCAGCAGCCAAGCGGGCAGGGGTCCGCACGAGCAGTACTTC. This gives the protein CASSQAGRGPHEQYF.

CDR3 sequence (DNA): TGTGCCAGCAGCTTAGAATCGGGGTACGGAAACACCATATATTTT. This encodes CASSLESGYGNTIYF. The V gene is TRBV7-9, the J gene TRBJ1-3; no clear D gene. Trimming stripped 1 base from V and 4 bases from J, with 11 bases between. Germline loops: CDR1 SEHNR, CDR2 FQNEAQ (reference sequence). The CDR3 is made up of 15 amino acids.

There are a few counts of this clone. V is TRBV29-1 and J is TRBJ2-1; tentative D call: TRBD2 (6 bases). Germline CDR1 reads SQVTM; CDR2 reads ANQGSEA. V was shortened by 3 bases and J by 2 bases, with 11 bases between the two germline ends. This CDR3 is built from 14 residues. CDR3 region: CSVESGDPYNEQFF. The DNA of the CDR3 is TGCAGCGTTGAGTCGGGGGACCCCTACAATGAGCAGTTCTTC.

The chain couples TRBV30 to TRBJ1-1, with a tentative D call TRBD1 (6 bases). Germline CDR1 and CDR2: GTSNPN and SVGIG (reference sequence). The length of the CDR3 is 13 residues. V lost 0 bases and J 11 bases, leaving 16 bases between the germline ends. Here the CDR3 DNA reads TGTGCCTGGAGTGTTGGCAGGGGAGGGAGGGCTTTCTTT. Its protein is CAWSVGRGGRAFF.

The sample holds a few counts of this clone. The chain has TRBV12-3 or TRBV12-4 and TRBJ2-7; D not resolved. The CDR3 runs 11 residues. Trimming took off 5 bases at V and 3 bases at J, with 5 bases between the two ends. In nucleotides, the CDR3 is TGTGCCAGCAGTATCGGCTACGAGCAGTACTTC. Its protein is CASSIGYEQYF.

The chain uses TRBV6-6 and TRBJ1-6; TRBD1 is a possible D gene (5 bases). Trimming removed 5 bases from V and 6 bases from J, with 20 bases in between. The germline gives CDR1 MNHNY, CDR2 SVGAGI (reference sequence). CDR3 length: 17 amino acids. In DNA, the CDR3 is TGTGCCAGCAGTCTGGGACCGCCGGGAGGAGGTAATTCACCCCTCCACTTT. It codes for CASSLGPPGGGNSPLHF.

About this clone: This sample also contains other DNA sequences that code for the same CDR3. The chain recombines TRBV7-2 with TRBJ2-1; 11 bases fit TRBD2. Trimming took 1 base from V and 7 from J; bases not matched to a gene: 3. The CDR3 contains 15 residues. Germline V gene sequence: CDR1 SGHTA, CDR2 FQGNSA. The CDR3 DNA sequence: TGTGCCAGCAGCTTAGTAGCGGGGGGGCGTAATGAGCAGTTCTTC. Its protein product is CASSLVAGGRNEQFF.

This chain joins TRBV7-8 and TRBJ1-1; 10 positions agree with TRBD1. J was trimmed by 1 base and V by 5 bases; bases with no gene match: 7. This CDR3 comprises 16 residues. Per the germline V gene, CDR1 is SGHVS and CDR2 is FQNEAQ. The CDR3 nucleotides read TGTGCCAGCAGCCCCGGACAGGGGGAATCGAACACTGAAGCTTTCTTT. Residues: CASSPGQGESNTEAFF. Supplemented by reference TRBV7-8 and TRBJ1-1, the full variable domain reads GAGVSQSPRYKVAKRGQDVALRCDPISGHVSLFWYQQALGQGPEFLTYFQNEAQLDKSGLPSDRFFAERPEGSVSTLKIQRTQQEDSAVYLCASSPGQGESNTEAFFGQGTRLTVV.

This chain uses TRBV28 with TRBJ2-7, with TRBD1 matching 9 bases. This CDR3 is built from 13 residues. V lost 6 bases, J lost 6 bases, and 6 bases stayed unmatched. The germline gives CDR1 MDHEN, CDR2 SYDVKM. As DNA, the CDR3 is TGTGCCAGCAGACTTCCGGGACAGGGCGAGCAGTACTTC. Protein: CASRLPGQGEQYF.

The rearrangement links TRBV6-5 to TRBJ1-6; D may be TRBD1 (6 bases). The CDR3 is 13 residues long. Germline assignment: CDR1 MNHEY and CDR2 SVGAGI. Trimming left V 5 bases short and J 11 bases short, with 13 bases between. The CDR3 nucleotides are TGTGCCAGCAGTCGGGACATTAGACCACCCCTCCACTTT. Protein product: CASSRDIRPPLHF.

The chain joins TRBV28 to TRBJ2-7; D is possibly TRBD2 (5 bases). This CDR3 is built from 11 residues. V was pared by 10 bases and J by 0 bases, with 7 bases between. CDR1 and CDR2 from the germline V gene are MDHEN and SYDVKM. The CDR3 bases are TGTGCCATCGAGGGCTCCTACGAGCAGTACTTC. Translated, it gives CAIEGSYEQYF.

V is TRBV9 and J is TRBJ2-2, with 9 bases aligning to TRBD2. The CDR3 spans 15 residues. CDR1 and CDR2 from the germline V gene are SGDLS and YYNGEE. The V segment lost 5 bases and the J segment 0 bases; nucleotides outside the gene matches: 2. The CDR3 DNA reads TGTGCCAGCAGTCGGACTAGCGCGAACACCGGGGAGCTGTTTTTT. Translation gives CASSRTSANTGELFF.

V is TRBV5-4 and J is TRBJ1-4; 8 bases are a match to TRBD1. V shed 4 bases and J 7 bases; nucleotides not matched to a gene: 9. The CDR3 runs 15 residues. Germline V CDR1 and CDR2: SGHNT, YYREEE (reference sequence). In DNA form, the CDR3 reads TGTGCCAGCAGCGGTGGACAGGGTGGCGTTGAAAAACTGTTTTTT. Translation: CASSGGQGGVEKLFF.

In DNA form, the CDR3 reads TGTGCCAGTAGTATGTCAGGGAGGGGGACCGGGGAGCTGTTTTTT. Translating gives CASSMSGRGTGELFF. J is TRBJ2-2 and V is TRBV19; a weak D match, TRBD2 (7 bases). This CDR3 has 15 amino acids. Germline lookup yields CDR1 LNHDA and CDR2 SQIVND (reference sequence). The V gene lost 3 bases and the J gene lost 5 bases, with 13 bases spanning the gap.

The CDR3 here is CSVGWAGIVTQYF. Here the CDR3 DNA reads TGCAGCGTTGGTTGGGCAGGGATTGTCACGCAGTATTTT. The J gene is TRBJ2-3, the V gene TRBV29-1; a weak D match, TRBD1 (5 bases). This CDR3 is 13 amino acids long. Germline V CDR1 and CDR2: SQVTM, ANQGSEA. Trimming removed 4 bases from V and 9 bases from J, with 17 bases in between.

The rearrangement links TRBV5-5 to TRBJ2-1; TRBD2 aligns across 10 bases. The CDR3 totals 16 residues. CDR1 is SGHKS and CDR2 is YYEKEE in the germline V gene (reference sequence). The junction had 11 bases not matched to a gene; V was cut back by 4 bases and J by 7 bases. CDR3 sequence reads: CASSLFPGLALNEQFF. In nucleotides, the CDR3 is TGTGCCAGCAGCCTGTTTCCGGGACTAGCGTTGAATGAGCAGTTCTTC.

The chain combines TRBV7-7 with TRBJ2-5; possibly TRBD2 for D (5 bases). The germline CDR1 and CDR2 sequences are SSHAT and FNYEAQ (reference sequence). V shed 4 bases and J shed 1 base, with 7 bases lying between them. CDR3 length: 13 amino acids. In DNA, the CDR3 is TGTGCCAGCAGCTGGACTTTCCAAGAGACCCAGTACTTC. Its protein is CASSWTFQETQYF.

The chain has TRBV27 and TRBJ1-2; no clear D. V was trimmed by 4 bases and J by 4 bases, leaving 10 bases between them. The CDR3 covers 13 residues. The germline gives CDR1 MNHEY, CDR2 SMNVEV (reference sequence). The CDR3 reads CASSYRGGYGYTF. The DNA of the CDR3 is TGTGCCAGCAGTTATCGGGGTGGCTATGGCTACACCTTC.

The rearrangement uses TRBV29-1 and TRBJ2-5, with a tentative D call TRBD2 (7 bases). CDR3 length equals 12 residues. The V end was cut by 4 bases, the J end by 4 bases, with 10 bases between. Germline CDR1 reads SQVTM; CDR2 reads ANQGSEA. The CDR3 is CSVVGGGETQYF. CDR3 DNA: TGCAGCGTTGTAGGGGGGGGAGAGACCCAGTACTTC.